These T cell receptor beta chains were read from a single sample in a study of cytomegalovirus exposure and HLA in healthy donors. TCRdb keeps only in-frame clones here, not all; method: immunoSEQ multiplex PCR. Its table lists roughly 200,000 clones. Sequenced sample: PBMCs. The receptors stem from a girl aged 2-15 years in good health and CMV-seropositive. Each CDR3 is given with its conserved first and last residue. The D gene is left open where the match is weak.

v_call	j_call	d_call	cdr3_aa	cdr3_nt
TRBV7-9	TRBJ2-7	TRBD1	CASSLRQGADEQYF	TGTGCCAGCAGCCTCCGACAGGGGGCGGACGAGCAGTACTTC
TRBV19	TRBJ2-5	TRBD2	CASWTSGQETQYF	TGTGCCAGTTGGACTAGCGGACAAGAGACCCAGTACTTC
TRBV7-9	TRBJ1-2	TRBD1	CASGDRDRGGEHYGYTF	TGTGCCAGCGGCGACCGGGACAGGGGAGGCGAGCACTATGGCTACACCTTC
TRBV5-1	TRBJ1-1	NA	CASSLMGQTEAFF	TGCGCCAGCAGCTTGATGGGGCAGACTGAAGCTTTCTTT
TRBV10-2	TRBJ2-7	NA	CASSVIGSVDEQYF	TGCGCCAGCAGTGTAATCGGGTCCGTAGACGAGCAGTACTTC
TRBV6-1	TRBJ2-7	TRBD1	CASITYWTGTYEQYF	TGTGCCAGCATAACGTATTGGACAGGGACCTACGAGCAGTACTTC
TRBV4-1	TRBJ1-5	NA	CASSRLSGGESQPQHF	TGCGCCAGCAGCCGTCTATCGGGTGGCGAGAGTCAGCCCCAGCATTTT
TRBV28	TRBJ2-1	TRBD2	CASSPLAGGRNEQFF	TGTGCCAGCAGTCCTCTAGCGGGAGGGCGGAATGAGCAGTTCTTC
TRBV5-5	TRBJ2-2	TRBD2	CASSLLSGRETGELFF	TGTGCCAGCAGCCTGCTGAGCGGGAGGGAAACCGGGGAGCTGTTTTTT
TRBV6-1	TRBJ2-1	TRBD1	CASSGQGSAEQFF	TGTGCCAGCAGTGGACAGGGGTCTGCTGAGCAGTTCTTC
TRBV7-2	TRBJ2-1	NA	CASTLRDFANEQFF	TGTGCCAGCACCCTAAGGGACTTTGCCAATGAGCAGTTCTTC
TRBV6-1	TRBJ2-1	TRBD2	CASSEGTSGTYNEQFF	TGTGCCAGCAGTGAAGGGACTAGCGGGACCTACAATGAGCAGTTCTTC
TRBV5-4	TRBJ2-3	TRBD2	CATYGAGASTDTQYF	TGTGCCACCTATGGGGCGGGAGCAAGCACAGATACGCAGTATTTT
TRBV5-1	TRBJ1-4	NA	CASSLLQGNEKLFF	TGCGCCAGCAGCTTGTTGCAGGGTAATGAAAAACTGTTTTTT
TRBV14	TRBJ2-1	TRBD2	CASSQLAGGPVNEQFF	TGTGCCAGCAGCCAATTAGCGGGAGGGCCGGTCAATGAGCAGTTCTTC
TRBV20-1	TRBJ1-2	NA	CSASGGGGYTF	TGCAGTGCTAGTGGGGGAGGTGGCTACACCTTC
TRBV30	TRBJ1-2	TRBD1	CAWRPPGGGYTF	TGTGCCTGGAGGCCGCCAGGGGGTGGCTACACCTTC
TRBV12-2	TRBJ2-7	NA	CASRLGTGYEQYF	TGTGCAAGTCGCTTAGGGACAGGGTACGAGCAGTACTTC
TRBV6-5	TRBJ2-3	NA	CASSYMSGYSTDTQYF	TGTGCCAGCAGTTACATGTCAGGCTATTCCACAGATACGCAGTATTTT
TRBV9	TRBJ1-4	TRBD1	CASGTGILTNEKLFF	TGTGCCAGCGGGACAGGGATTTTAACTAATGAAAAACTGTTTTTT
TRBV18	TRBJ1-5	NA	CASSPPRLNQPQHF	TGTGCCAGCTCACCACCACGACTAAATCAGCCCCAGCATTTT
TRBV4-1	TRBJ1-5	NA	CASSQDIDQPQHF	TGCGCCAGCAGCCAAGATATAGATCAGCCCCAGCATTTT
TRBV27	TRBJ2-7	TRBD2	CASRASGYFYEQYF	TGTGCCAGCAGGGCTAGCGGATACTTCTACGAGCAGTACTTC
TRBV4-2	TRBJ2-4	TRBD2	CASSQDRLAGTKAAKNIQYF	TGTGCCAGCAGCCAAGATCGGCTAGCGGGAACGAAGGCAGCCAAAAACATTCAGTACTTC
TRBV21-1	TRBJ2-7	NA	CASSFGLADYSYEQYF	TGTGCCAGCAGCTTCGGGCTAGCGGACTACTCCTACGAGCAGTACTTC
TRBV19	TRBJ2-2	NA	CASSISAGGRELFF	TGTGCCAGTAGTATATCGGCAGGAGGTCGGGAGCTGTTTTTT
TRBV7-2	TRBJ1-5	NA	CASSLGQTEGSRNQPQHF	TGTGCCAGCAGCCTCGGCCAGACAGAAGGCTCCCGAAATCAGCCCCAGCATTTT
TRBV15	TRBJ2-5	TRBD2	CATSRESMMGGGQETQYF	TGTGCCACCAGCAGAGAGTCGATGATGGGGGGGGGTCAAGAGACCCAGTACTTC
TRBV28	TRBJ2-7	TRBD2	CASSSSRTSGIYEQYF	TGTGCCAGCAGTTCCTCTCGGACTAGCGGAATCTACGAGCAGTACTTC
TRBV19	TRBJ1-1	NA	CASSIRGRSEAFF	TGTGCCAGTAGTATTAGGGGGAGATCTGAAGCTTTCTTT
TRBV10-3	TRBJ1-2	NA	CATFNYGYTF	TGTGCCACCTTTAACTATGGCTACACCTTC
TRBV6-4	TRBJ2-1	NA	CASSPRGNYNEQFF	TGTGCCAGCAGTCCCCGAGGGAACTACAATGAGCAGTTCTTC
TRBV7-9	TRBJ2-5	NA	CASSLTNREETQYF	TGTGCCAGCAGCTTAACCAACAGGGAAGAGACCCAGTACTTC
TRBV28	TRBJ2-7	NA	CASSLSSAVEQYF	TGTGCCAGCAGCCTCTCTTCGGCGGTTGAGCAGTACTTC
TRBV7-8	TRBJ1-2	TRBD1	CASSLFPRTGLGLYGYTF	TGTGCCAGCAGCTTATTCCCCCGGACAGGGTTAGGCCTCTATGGCTACACCTTC
TRBV5-8	TRBJ2-1	TRBD2	CASRPGLAGSYYNEQFF	TGTGCCAGCAGACCAGGACTAGCGGGATCTTACTACAATGAGCAGTTCTTC
TRBV5-1	TRBJ2-3	NA	CASSLLGTDTQYF	TGCGCCAGCAGCCTACTAGGCACAGATACGCAGTATTTT
TRBV13	TRBJ2-5	NA	CASSFTGEGQETQYF	TGTGCCAGCAGCTTTACTGGTGAGGGACAAGAGACCCAGTACTTC
TRBV7-3	TRBJ2-7	NA	CASSSVGGNSYEQYF	TGTGCCAGCAGCTCGGTTGGCGGCAACTCCTACGAGCAGTACTTC
TRBV5-1	TRBJ2-5	TRBD2	CASSGGTSGQETQYF	TGCGCCAGCAGCGGCGGGACTAGCGGGCAAGAGACCCAGTACTTC
TRBV27	TRBJ2-6	TRBD1	CASRLQGAGANVLTF	TGTGCCAGCAGACTGCAGGGGGCCGGGGCCAACGTCCTGACTTTC
TRBV7-2	TRBJ2-1	TRBD1	CASSLVAVTGNEQFF	TGTGCCAGCAGCTTAGTCGCCGTGACAGGGAATGAGCAGTTCTTC
TRBV7-9	TRBJ2-6	NA	CASSLGPTGANVLTF	TGTGCCAGCAGCTTAGGTCCCACTGGGGCCAACGTCCTGACTTTC
TRBV28	TRBJ1-4	NA	CASSLLWGGNEKLFF	TGTGCCAGCAGTTTATTATGGGGGGGGAATGAAAAACTGTTTTTT
TRBV27	TRBJ1-1	TRBD1	CASRLFAQGAFEAFF	TGTGCCAGCAGACTCTTCGCACAGGGGGCTTTTGAAGCTTTCTTT
TRBV11-2	TRBJ2-2	TRBD2	CASSIAGSNTGELFF	TGTGCCAGCAGTATAGCGGGGTCGAACACCGGGGAGCTGTTTTTT
TRBV11-2	TRBJ2-1	TRBD2	CASRAGTSGSNEQFF	TGTGCCAGCAGGGCCGGGACTAGCGGGAGTAATGAGCAGTTCTTC
TRBV11-2	TRBJ2-5	NA	CASSWVQAHETQYF	TGTGCCAGCAGCTGGGTACAGGCGCACGAGACCCAGTACTTC
TRBV10-3	TRBJ2-5	TRBD1	CAISDTRGQGSTYQETQYF	TGTGCCATCAGTGATACCAGAGGACAGGGTAGCACGTACCAAGAGACCCAGTACTTC
TRBV19	TRBJ1-1	NA	CASSTTGQNTNTEAFF	TGTGCCAGTAGTACGACCGGACAGAACACGAACACTGAAGCTTTCTTT
TRBV6-1	TRBJ2-5	NA	CASARYQETQYF	TGTGCCAGCGCCCGGTACCAAGAGACCCAGTACTTC